Only a few counts were recorded for the clone carrying this T cell receptor beta chain. Its antigen is not known. Unique molecular identifiers were incorporated during preparation of the TCRbeta library. TCRdb used MiXCR to reprocess the PCR reads, holding one entry per CDR3 protein. The table records 600,000 to 800,000 distinct CDR3 sequences, around 12% of them present only once. This entry belongs to a study of T-cell reconstitution after alpha-beta-depleted transplantation in children. Points from the study as a whole: Alpha-beta T cells about two months after transplant reportedly derived from several hundred expanded graft clones. The main origin of T-cell counts and diversity one year after transplant was newly produced T cells.

CDR1 and CDR2 from the germline V gene are SGHDT and YYEEEE. Trimming cost V 2 bases and J 5 bases, with 10 bases left between them. The CDR3 loop spans 14 amino acids. The chain uses TRBV5-6 and TRBJ2-2, with D perhaps being TRBD1 or TRBD2 (5 bases each). The sequence was obtained from a girl aged 2 to 9 with congenital amegakaryocytic thrombocytopenia, due to receive a stem cell transplant. Sequences were derived from PBMCs, sampled before TCRalphabeta/CD19-depleted stem cell transplant. The CDR3 nucleotides read TGTGCCAGCAGCTTTTGGGACCGGACCGGGGAGCTGTTTTTT. It codes for CASSFWDRTGELFF.